This TCR beta chain originates from a study of blood T cell repertoires in COVID-19. Study context: Material from acute and convalescent COVID-19 was sourced from the United States, Italy and Spain. T cells, B-cell-depleted T cells, or PBMCs supplied cDNA or gDNA.

The CDR3 spans 14 residues. Original handling: Scientists estimated how many nucleated cells there were by amplifying reference gene primers. Clones were sequenced by immunoSEQ multiplex PCR, and TCRdb holds only the in-frame ones, with some missing. The V and J calls and the clone size are those of that table, but D and trimming were determined from the DNA. This sample has 100,000 to 120,000 clones, with roughly 87% found just once. V and J are TRBV21-1 and TRBJ1-1; the D call in the table, TRBD1, was not verified against the DNA. TRBV21-1 is tagged as a pseudogene. The specimen was peripheral blood. The TCR comes from a human donor in a cohort sampled during active COVID-19. CDR3 amino acids: CASSKETGLTEAFF. The DNA of the CDR3 is TGTGCCAGCAGCAAAGAAACAGGGCTCACTGAAGCTTTCTTT.